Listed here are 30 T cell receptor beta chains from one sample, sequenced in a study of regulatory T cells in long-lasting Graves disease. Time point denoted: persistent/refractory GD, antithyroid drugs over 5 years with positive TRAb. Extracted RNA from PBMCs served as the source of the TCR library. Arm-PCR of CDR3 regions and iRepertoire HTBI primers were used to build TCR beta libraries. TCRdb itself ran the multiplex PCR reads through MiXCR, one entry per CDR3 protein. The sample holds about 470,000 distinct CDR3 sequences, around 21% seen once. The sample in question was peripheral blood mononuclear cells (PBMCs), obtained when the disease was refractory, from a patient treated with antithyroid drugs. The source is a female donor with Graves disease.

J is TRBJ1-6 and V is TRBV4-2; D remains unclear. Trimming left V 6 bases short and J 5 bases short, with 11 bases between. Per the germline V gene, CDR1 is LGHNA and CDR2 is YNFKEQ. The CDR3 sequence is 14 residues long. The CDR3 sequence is CASRSGRDNSPLHF. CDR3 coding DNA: TGTGCCAGCAGATCCGGGAGGGATAATTCACCCCTCCACTTT.

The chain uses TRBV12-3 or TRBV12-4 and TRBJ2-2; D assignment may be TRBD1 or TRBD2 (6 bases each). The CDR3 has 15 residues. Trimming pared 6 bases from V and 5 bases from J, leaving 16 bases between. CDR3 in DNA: TGTGCCAGCAGACCACTGAGGGGGGCAACCGGGGAGCTGTTTTTT. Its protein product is CASRPLRGATGELFF.

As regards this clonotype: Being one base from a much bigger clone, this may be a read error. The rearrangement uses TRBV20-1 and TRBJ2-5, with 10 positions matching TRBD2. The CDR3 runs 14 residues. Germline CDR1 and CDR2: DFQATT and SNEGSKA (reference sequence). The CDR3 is CSARNLAGGETQCF. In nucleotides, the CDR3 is TGCAGTGCTAGAAACTTAGCGGGAGGAGAGACCCAGTGCTTC.

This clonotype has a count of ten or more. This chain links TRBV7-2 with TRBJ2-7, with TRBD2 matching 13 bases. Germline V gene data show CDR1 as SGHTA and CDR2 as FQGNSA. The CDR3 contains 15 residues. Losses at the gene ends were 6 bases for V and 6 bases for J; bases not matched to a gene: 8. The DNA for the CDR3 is TGTGCCAGCAGTCTGGGACTAGCGGGACGCGGCGAGCAGTACTTC. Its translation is CASSLGLAGRGEQYF.

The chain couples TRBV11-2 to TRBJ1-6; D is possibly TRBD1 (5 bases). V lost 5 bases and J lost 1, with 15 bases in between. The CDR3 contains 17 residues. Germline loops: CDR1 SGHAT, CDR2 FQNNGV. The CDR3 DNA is TGTGCCAGCAGCCTCAGTGCCAAGGGGTCCTATAATTCACCCCTCCACTTT. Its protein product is CASSLSAKGSYNSPLHF. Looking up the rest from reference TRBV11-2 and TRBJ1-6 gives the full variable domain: EAGVAQSPRYKIIEKRQSVAFWCNPISGHATLYWYQQILGQGPKLLIQFQNNGVVDDSQLPKDRFSAERLKGVDSTLKIQPAKLEDSAVYLCASSLSAKGSYNSPLHFGNGTRLTVT.

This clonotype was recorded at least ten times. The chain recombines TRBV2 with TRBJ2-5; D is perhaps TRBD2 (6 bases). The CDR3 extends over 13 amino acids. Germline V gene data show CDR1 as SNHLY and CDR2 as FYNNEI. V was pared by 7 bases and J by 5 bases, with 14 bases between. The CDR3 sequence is CASKHLGGETQYF. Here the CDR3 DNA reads TGTGCCAGCAAGCATCTCGGAGGGGAGACCCAGTACTTC.

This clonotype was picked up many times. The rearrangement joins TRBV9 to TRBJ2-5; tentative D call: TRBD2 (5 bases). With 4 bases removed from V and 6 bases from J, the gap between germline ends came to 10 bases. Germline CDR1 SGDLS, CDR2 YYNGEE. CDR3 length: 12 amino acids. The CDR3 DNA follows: TGTGCCAGCAGCCGTGGAGGAAAGACCCAGTACTTC. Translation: CASSRGGKTQYF.

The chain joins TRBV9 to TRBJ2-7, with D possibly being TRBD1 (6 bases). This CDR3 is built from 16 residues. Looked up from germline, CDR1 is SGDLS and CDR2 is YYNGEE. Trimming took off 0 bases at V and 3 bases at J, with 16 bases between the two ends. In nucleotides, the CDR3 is TGTGCCAGCAGCGTAGGAGATCAGGGGTTGGGCTACGAGCAGTACTTC. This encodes CASSVGDQGLGYEQYF.

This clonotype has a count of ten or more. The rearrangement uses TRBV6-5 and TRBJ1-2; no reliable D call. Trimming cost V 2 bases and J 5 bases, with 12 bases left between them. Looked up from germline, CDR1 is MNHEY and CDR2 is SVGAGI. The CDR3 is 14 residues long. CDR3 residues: CASSYTWVPYGYTF. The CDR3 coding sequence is TGTGCCAGCAGTTACACCTGGGTGCCGTATGGCTACACCTTC.

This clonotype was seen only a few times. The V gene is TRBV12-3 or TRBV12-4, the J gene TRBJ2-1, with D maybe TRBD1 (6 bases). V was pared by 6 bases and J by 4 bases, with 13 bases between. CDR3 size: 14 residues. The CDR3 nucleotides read TGTGCCAGCAGCTTACAGGGACCTTACAATGAGCAGTTCTTC. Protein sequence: CASSLQGPYNEQFF.

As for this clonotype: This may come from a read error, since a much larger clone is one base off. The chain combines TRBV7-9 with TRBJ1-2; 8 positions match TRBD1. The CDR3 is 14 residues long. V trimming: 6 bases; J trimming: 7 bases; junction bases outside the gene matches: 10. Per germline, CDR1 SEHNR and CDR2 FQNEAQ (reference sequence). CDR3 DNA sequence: TGTGCCAGCAGGTTCGACAGGGGACCTGGTGGCTACACCTTC. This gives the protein CASRFDRGPGGYTF.

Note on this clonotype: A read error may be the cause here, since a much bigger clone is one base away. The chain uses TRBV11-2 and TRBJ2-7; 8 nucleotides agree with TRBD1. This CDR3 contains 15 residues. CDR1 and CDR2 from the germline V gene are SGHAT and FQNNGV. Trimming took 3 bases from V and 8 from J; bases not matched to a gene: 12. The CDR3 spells CASSFRGPRGDKQYF. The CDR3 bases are TGTGCCAGCAGCTTCAGGGGGCCACGGGGAGACAAGCAGTACTTC.

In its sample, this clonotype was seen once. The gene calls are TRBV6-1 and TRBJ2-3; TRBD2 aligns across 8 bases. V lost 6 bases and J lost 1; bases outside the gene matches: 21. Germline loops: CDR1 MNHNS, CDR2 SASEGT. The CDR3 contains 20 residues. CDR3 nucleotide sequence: TGTGCCAGCAGCCGGCGAGCGGCTAGCGGGCCCGCGCGGGGCACAGATACGCAGTATTTT. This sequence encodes CASSRRAASGPARGTDTQYF.

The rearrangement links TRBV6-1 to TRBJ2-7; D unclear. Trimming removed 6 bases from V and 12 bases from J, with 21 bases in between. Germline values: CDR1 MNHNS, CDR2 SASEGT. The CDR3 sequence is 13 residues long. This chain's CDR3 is CASSQGKASPWYF. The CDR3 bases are TGTGCCAGCAGCCAAGGGAAGGCTTCACCGTGGTACTTC.

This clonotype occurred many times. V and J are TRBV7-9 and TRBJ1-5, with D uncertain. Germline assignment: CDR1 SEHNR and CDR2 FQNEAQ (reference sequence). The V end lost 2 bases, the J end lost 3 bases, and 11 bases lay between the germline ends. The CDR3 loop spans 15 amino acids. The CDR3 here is CASSLKGNANQPQHF. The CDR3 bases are TGTGCCAGCAGCTTAAAGGGAAATGCCAATCAGCCCCAGCATTTT. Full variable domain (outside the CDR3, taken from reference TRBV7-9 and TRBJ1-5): DTGVSQNPRHKITKRGQNVTFRCDPISEHNRLYWYRQTLGQGPEFLTYFQNEAQLEKSRLLSDRFSAERPKGSFSTLEIQRTEQGDSAMYLCASSLKGNANQPQHFGDGTRLSIL.

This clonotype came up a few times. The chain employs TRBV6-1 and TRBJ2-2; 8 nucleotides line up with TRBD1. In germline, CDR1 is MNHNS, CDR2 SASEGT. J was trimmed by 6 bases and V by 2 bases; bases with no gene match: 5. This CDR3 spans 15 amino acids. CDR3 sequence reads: CASSELQGAAGELFF. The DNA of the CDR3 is TGTGCCAGCAGTGAATTGCAGGGGGCTGCCGGGGAGCTGTTTTTT.

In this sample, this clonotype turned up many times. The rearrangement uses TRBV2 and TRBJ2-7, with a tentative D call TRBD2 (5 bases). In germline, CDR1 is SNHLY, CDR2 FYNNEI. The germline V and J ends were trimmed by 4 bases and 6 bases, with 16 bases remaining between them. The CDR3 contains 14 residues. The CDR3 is CASSGRTPRREQYF. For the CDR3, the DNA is TGTGCCAGCAGTGGTCGGACTCCCCGTCGCGAGCAGTACTTC.

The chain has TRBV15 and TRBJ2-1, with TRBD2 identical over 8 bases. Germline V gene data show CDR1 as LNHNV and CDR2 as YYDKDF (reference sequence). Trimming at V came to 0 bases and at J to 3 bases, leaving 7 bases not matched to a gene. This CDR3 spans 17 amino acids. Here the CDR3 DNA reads TGTGCCACCAGCAGAGATAGGAGTAGCGGGATCTACAATGAGCAGTTCTTC. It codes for CATSRDRSSGIYNEQFF.

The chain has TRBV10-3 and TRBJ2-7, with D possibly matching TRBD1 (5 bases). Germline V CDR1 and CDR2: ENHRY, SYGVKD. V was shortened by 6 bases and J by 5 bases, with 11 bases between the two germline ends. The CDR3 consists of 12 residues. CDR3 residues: CAIRTAPNEQYF. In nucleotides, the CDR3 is TGTGCCATCAGGACAGCTCCCAACGAGCAGTACTTC.

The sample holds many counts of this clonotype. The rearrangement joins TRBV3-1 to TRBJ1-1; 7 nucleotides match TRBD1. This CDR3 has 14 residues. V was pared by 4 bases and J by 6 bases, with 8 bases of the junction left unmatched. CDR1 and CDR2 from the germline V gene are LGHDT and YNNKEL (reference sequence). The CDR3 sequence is CASSPQGTGAEAFF. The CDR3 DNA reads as TGTGCCAGCAGCCCACAGGGGACGGGAGCTGAAGCTTTCTTT. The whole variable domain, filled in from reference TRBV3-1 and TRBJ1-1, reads DTAVSQTPKYLVTQMGNDKSIKCEQNLGHDTMYWYKQDSKKFLKIMFSYNNKELIINETVPNRFSPKSPDKAHLNLHINSLELGDSAVYFCASSPQGTGAEAFFGQGTRLTVV.

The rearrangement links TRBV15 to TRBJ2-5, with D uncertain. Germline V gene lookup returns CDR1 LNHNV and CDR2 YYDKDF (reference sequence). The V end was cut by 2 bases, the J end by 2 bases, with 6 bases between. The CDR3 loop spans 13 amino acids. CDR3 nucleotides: TGTGCCACCAGCAGAAACTGGCAAGAGACCCAGTACTTC. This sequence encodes CATSRNWQETQYF.

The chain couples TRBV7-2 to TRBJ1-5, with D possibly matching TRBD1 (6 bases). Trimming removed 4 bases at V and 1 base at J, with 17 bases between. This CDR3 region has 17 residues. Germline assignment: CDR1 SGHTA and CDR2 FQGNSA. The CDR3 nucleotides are TGTGCCAGCAGCTCCCGAGGGGGGCAGTCCAGCAATCAGCCCCAGCATTTT. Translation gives CASSSRGGQSSNQPQHF.

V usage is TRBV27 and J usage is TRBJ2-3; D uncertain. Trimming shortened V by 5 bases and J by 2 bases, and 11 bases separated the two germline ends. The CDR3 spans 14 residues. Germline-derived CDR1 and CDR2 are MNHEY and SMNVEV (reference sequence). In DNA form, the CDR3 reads TGTGCCAGCAGTATGCTTAGGGTCACAGATACGCAGTATTTT. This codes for CASSMLRVTDTQYF.

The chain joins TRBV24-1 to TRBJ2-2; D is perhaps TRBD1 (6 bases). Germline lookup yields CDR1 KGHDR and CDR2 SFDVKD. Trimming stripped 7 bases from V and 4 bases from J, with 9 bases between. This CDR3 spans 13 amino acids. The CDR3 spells CATRTGPTGELFF. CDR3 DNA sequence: TGTGCCACCAGGACAGGACCCACCGGGGAGCTGTTTTTT.

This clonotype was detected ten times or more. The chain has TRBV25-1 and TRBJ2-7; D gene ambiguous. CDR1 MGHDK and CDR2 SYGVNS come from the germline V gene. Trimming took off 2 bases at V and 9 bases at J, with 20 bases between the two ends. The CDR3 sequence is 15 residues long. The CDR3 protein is CASSEGNRGSLRQYF. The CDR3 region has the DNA TGTGCCAGCAGTGAAGGGAACCGAGGCTCCCTCCGGCAGTACTTC.

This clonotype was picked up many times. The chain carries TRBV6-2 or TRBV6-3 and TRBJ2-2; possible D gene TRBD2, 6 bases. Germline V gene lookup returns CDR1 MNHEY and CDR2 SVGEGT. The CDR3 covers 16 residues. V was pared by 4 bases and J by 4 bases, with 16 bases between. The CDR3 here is CASSSYGTPITGELFF. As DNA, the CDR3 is TGTGCCAGCAGTTCCTACGGGACTCCTATCACCGGGGAGCTGTTTTTT.

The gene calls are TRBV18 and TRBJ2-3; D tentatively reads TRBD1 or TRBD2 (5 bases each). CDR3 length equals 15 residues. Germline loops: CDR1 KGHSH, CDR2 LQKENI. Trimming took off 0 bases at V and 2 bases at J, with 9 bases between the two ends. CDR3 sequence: CASSPPGEYTDTQYF. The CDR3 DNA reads TGTGCCAGCTCACCACCGGGGGAGTACACAGATACGCAGTATTTT. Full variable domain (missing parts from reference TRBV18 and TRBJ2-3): NAGVMQNPRHLVRRRGQEARLRCSPMKGHSHVYWYRQLPEEGLKFMVYLQKENIIDESGMPKERFSAEFPKEGPSILRIQQVVRGDSAAYFCASSPPGEYTDTQYFGPGTRLTVL.

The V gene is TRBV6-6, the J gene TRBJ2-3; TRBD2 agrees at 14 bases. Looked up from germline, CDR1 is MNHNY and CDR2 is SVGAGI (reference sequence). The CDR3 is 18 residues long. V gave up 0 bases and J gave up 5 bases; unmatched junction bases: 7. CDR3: CASSYSTSGGERGDTQYF. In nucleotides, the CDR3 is TGTGCCAGCAGTTACTCGACTAGCGGGGGGGAACGAGGAGATACGCAGTATTTT.

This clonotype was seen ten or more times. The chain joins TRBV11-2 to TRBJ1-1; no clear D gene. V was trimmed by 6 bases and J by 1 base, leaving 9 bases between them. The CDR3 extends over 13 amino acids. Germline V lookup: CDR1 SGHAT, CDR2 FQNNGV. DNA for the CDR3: TGTGCCAGCAGTTTTAAAGGGAACACTGAAGCTTTCTTT. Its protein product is CASSFKGNTEAFF.

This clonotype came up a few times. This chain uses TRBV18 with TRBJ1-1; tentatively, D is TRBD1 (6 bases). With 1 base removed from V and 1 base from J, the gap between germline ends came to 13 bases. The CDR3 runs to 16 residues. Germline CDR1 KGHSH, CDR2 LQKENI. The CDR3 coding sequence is TGTGCCAGCTCACCACGATCCAGGACAGAGAACACTGAAGCTTTCTTT. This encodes CASSPRSRTENTEAFF.